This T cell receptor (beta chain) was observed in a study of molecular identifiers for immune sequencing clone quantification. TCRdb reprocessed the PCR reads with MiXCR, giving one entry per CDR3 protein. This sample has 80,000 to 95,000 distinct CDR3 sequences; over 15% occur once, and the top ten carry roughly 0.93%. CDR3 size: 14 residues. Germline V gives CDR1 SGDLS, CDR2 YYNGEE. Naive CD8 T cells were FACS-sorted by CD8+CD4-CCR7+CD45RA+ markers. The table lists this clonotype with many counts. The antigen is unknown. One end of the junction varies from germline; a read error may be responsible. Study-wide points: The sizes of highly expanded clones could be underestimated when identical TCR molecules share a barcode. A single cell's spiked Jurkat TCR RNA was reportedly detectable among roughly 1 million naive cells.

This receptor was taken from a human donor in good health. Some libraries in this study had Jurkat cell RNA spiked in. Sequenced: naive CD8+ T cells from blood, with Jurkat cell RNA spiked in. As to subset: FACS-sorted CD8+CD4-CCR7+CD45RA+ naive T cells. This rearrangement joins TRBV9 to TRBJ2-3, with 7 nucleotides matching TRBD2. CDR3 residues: CASGVGLGADTQYF. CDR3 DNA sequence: TGTGCCAGCGGCGTAGGACTAGGCGCAGATACGCAGTATTTT.